The rows below give T cell receptor beta chains drawn from one sample of a study of cytomegalovirus exposure and HLA in healthy donors. Assay: immunoSEQ multiplex PCR; the TCRdb copy retains only in-frame clones and omits some. The table lists roughly 120,000 clones. Sequenced material: PBMCs. Receptor source: a man aged 40-49 years in good health and CMV-seropositive. Each CDR3 is given with its conserved first and last residue. D genes are given only for firm matches.

length: 16; D: TRBD2; J: TRBJ2-2; V: TRBV9; CDR3: CASSVESGRAAGELFF; DNA: TGTGCCAGCAGCGTAGAGTCCGGGAGGGCCGCCGGGGAGCTGTTTTTT
length: 17; D: TRBD1; J: TRBJ2-2; V: TRBV4-1; CDR3: CASSRDRGQSNTGELFF; DNA: TGCGCCAGCAGCCGTGACAGGGGGCAATCGAACACCGGGGAGCTGTTTTTT
length: 14; D: -; J: TRBJ1-6; V: TRBV2; CDR3: CASSEGGYNSPLHF; DNA: TGTGCCAGCAGTGAGGGGGGCTATAATTCACCCCTCCACTTT
length: 16; D: -; J: TRBJ1-2; V: TRBV5-1; CDR3: CASSLSQTPNYGGYTF; DNA: TGCGCCAGCAGCTTGAGCCAGACTCCAAACTATGGCGGCTACACCTTC
length: 15; D: TRBD1; J: TRBJ1-1; V: TRBV7-2; CDR3: CASSFGTGQNTEAFF; DNA: TGTGCCAGCAGCTTCGGGACAGGCCAGAACACTGAAGCTTTCTTT
length: 15; D: TRBD2; J: TRBJ2-3; V: TRBV18; CDR3: CASSPLAGTTDTQYF; DNA: TGTGCCAGCTCACCCCTAGCGGGAACCACAGATACGCAGTATTTT
length: 17; D: -; J: TRBJ2-1; V: TRBV7-2; CDR3: CASSLGGGLLLGNEQFF; DNA: TGTGCCAGCAGCTTAGGAGGGGGTTTGCTGCTCGGGAATGAGCAGTTCTTC
length: 18; D: -; J: TRBJ2-7; V: TRBV5-1; CDR3: CASSLTEPIGGVIYEQYF; DNA: TGCGCCAGCAGCCTAACCGAACCTATTGGAGGGGTAATCTACGAGCAGTACTTC
length: 15; D: -; J: TRBJ2-1; V: TRBV11-2; CDR3: CASSLEYSSYNEQFF; DNA: TGTGCCAGCAGCTTAGAATATAGCTCCTACAATGAGCAGTTCTTC
length: 14; D: -; J: TRBJ1-5; V: TRBV28; CDR3: CASSLLTRDQPQHF; DNA: TGTGCCAGCAGTTTATTAACCCGGGATCAGCCCCAGCATTTT
length: 15; D: -; J: TRBJ1-5; V: TRBV5-1; CDR3: CASTPDGISNQPQHF; DNA: TGCGCCAGCACCCCGGACGGGATATCTAATCAGCCCCAGCATTTT
length: 16; D: TRBD1; J: TRBJ2-6; V: TRBV9; CDR3: CASRDGTDTGANVLTF; DNA: TGTGCCAGCAGAGACGGGACAGATACTGGGGCCAACGTCCTGACTTTC
length: 15; D: -; J: TRBJ2-7; V: TRBV11-2; CDR3: CASSSIRQNNYEQYF; DNA: TGTGCCAGCAGCTCGATAAGACAGAACAACTACGAGCAGTACTTC
length: 13; D: TRBD2; J: TRBJ2-3; V: TRBV30; CDR3: CAEGGTNGNTQYF; DNA: TGTGCCGAGGGAGGGACGAATGGAAATACGCAGTATTTT
length: 13; D: -; J: TRBJ2-3; V: TRBV7-3; CDR3: CASSLTPGDTQYF; DNA: TGTGCCAGCAGCTTAACCCCAGGAGATACGCAGTATTTT
length: 15; D: -; J: TRBJ1-2; V: TRBV4-1; CDR3: CASSQDGSRVNGYTF; DNA: TGCGCCAGCAGCCAAGATGGAAGCAGGGTAAATGGCTACACCTTC
length: 18; D: -; J: TRBJ2-7; V: TRBV4-2; CDR3: CASSQEGPVADNSYEQYF; DNA: TGTGCCAGCAGCCAAGAGGGCCCCGTAGCGGACAACTCCTACGAGCAGTACTTC
length: 15; D: TRBD1; J: TRBJ2-2; V: TRBV29-1; CDR3: CSVLDRRRDTGELFF; DNA: TGCAGCGTTCTGGACAGGCGACGAGACACCGGGGAGCTGTTTTTT
length: 15; D: -; J: TRBJ1-1; V: TRBV6-1; CDR3: CASSEYPFLNTEAFF; DNA: TGTGCCAGCAGTGAATATCCCTTTTTGAACACTGAAGCTTTCTTT
length: 14; D: -; J: TRBJ1-2; V: TRBV5-6; CDR3: CASRAGIPNYGYTF; DNA: TGTGCCAGCAGGGCCGGGATACCTAACTATGGCTACACCTTC
length: 14; D: TRBD1; J: TRBJ2-2; V: TRBV5-1; CDR3: CASSLTGPTGELFF; DNA: TGCGCCAGCAGCCTGACAGGGCCCACCGGGGAGCTGTTTTTT
length: 13; D: -; J: TRBJ1-2; V: TRBV7-9; CDR3: CASSLVTEDGYTF; DNA: TGTGCCAGCAGCTTGGTGACAGAGGATGGCTACACCTTC
length: 15; D: -; J: TRBJ2-2; V: TRBV18; CDR3: CASSPQAGDTGELFF; DNA: TGTGCCAGCTCACCACAGGCAGGGGACACCGGGGAGCTGTTTTTT
length: 12; D: TRBD1; J: TRBJ1-2; V: TRBV5-8; CDR3: CARRQGDYGYTF; DNA: TGTGCCCGCCGACAGGGGGACTATGGCTACACCTTC
length: 13; D: -; J: TRBJ2-7; V: TRBV5-6; CDR3: CASSLGSRDEQYF; DNA: TGTGCCAGCAGCTTGGGTTCACGAGACGAGCAGTACTTC
length: 13; D: -; J: TRBJ1-1; V: TRBV7-2; CDR3: CASSLGAVTEAFF; DNA: TGTGCCAGCAGCTTAGGGGCCGTCACTGAAGCTTTCTTT
length: 15; D: TRBD1; J: TRBJ2-2; V: TRBV2; CDR3: CASSVPGQGAGELFF; DNA: TGTGCCAGCAGTGTCCCGGGACAGGGGGCCGGGGAGCTGTTTTTT
length: 12; D: -; J: TRBJ2-1; V: TRBV7-9; CDR3: CASSPSTSEQFF; DNA: TGTGCCAGCAGCCCCTCCACTAGTGAGCAGTTCTTC
length: 12; D: TRBD1; J: TRBJ1-2; V: TRBV19; CDR3: CATTGSNYGYTF; DNA: TGTGCCACGACAGGGTCCAACTATGGCTACACCTTC